The 24 T cell receptor beta chains listed next were all sequenced from one sample in a study of siplizumab effects on memory and regulatory T cells. The protocol was immunoSEQ multiplex PCR, while the TCRdb copy is restricted to in-frame clones and leaves out a portion. Of more than 45,000 clones listed, 95% to 97% are singletons. The sequencing sample was made of naive CD4+ T cells sorted from blood. Every receptor here comes from a human donor in good health.

The chain has TRBV5-4 and TRBJ2-7; perhaps TRBD2 as D (5 bases). Germline CDR1 and CDR2: SGHNT and YYREEE (reference sequence). The CDR3 is 15 residues long. Trimming cost V 5 bases and J 4 bases, with 19 bases left between them. CDR3 DNA sequence: TGTGCCAGCAGTTCGGGATCCCAACGCCTATACGAGCAGTACTTC. It encodes CASSSGSQRLYEQYF.

This rearrangement joins TRBV7-2 to TRBJ1-5; D unclear. V lost 2 bases and J 6 bases, leaving 8 bases between the germline ends. Germline V gives CDR1 SGHTA, CDR2 FQGNSA. The CDR3 runs to 13 residues. In DNA, the CDR3 is TGTGCCAGCAGCTTAAACTCGGGTCAGCCCCAGCATTTT. Translating it yields CASSLNSGQPQHF.

The chain recombines TRBV6-1 with TRBJ2-7; no clear D gene. CDR3 length equals 10 residues. V was trimmed by 6 bases and J by 2 bases, leaving 2 bases between them. CDR1 MNHNS and CDR2 SASEGT come from the germline V gene. The CDR3 loop is CASRTYEQYF. CDR3 coding DNA: TGTGCCAGCAGGACCTACGAGCAGTACTTC.

The chain joins TRBV7-2 to TRBJ2-7; D possibly corresponds to TRBD1 (5 bases). V lost 2 bases to trimming and J lost 7 bases, with 18 bases between them. Germline CDR1 and CDR2: SGHTA and FQGNSA. The CDR3 length is 15 residues. CDR3 nucleotide sequence: TGTGCCAGCAGCTTATCCGGCCAGGGTTTTGGGGAGCAGTACTTC. Translated, it gives CASSLSGQGFGEQYF.

This chain joins TRBV5-1 and TRBJ2-2; possibly TRBD2 for D (6 bases). This CDR3 comprises 15 residues. Germline V CDR1 and CDR2: SGHRS, YFSETQ. With 3 bases removed from V and 0 bases from J, the gap between germline ends came to 9 bases. This CDR3 is CASSSGLTNTGELFF. The CDR3 DNA follows: TGCGCCAGCAGCTCGGGACTTACGAACACCGGGGAGCTGTTTTTT.

V and J are TRBV19 and TRBJ2-3; 9 bases are a match to TRBD2. Unmatched junction bases numbered 13, after V lost 10 bases and J lost 2 bases. Germline CDR1 is LNHDA and CDR2 is SQIVND (reference sequence). This CDR3 spans 16 amino acids. The CDR3 loop reads CATDGGSGSVTDTQYF. As DNA, the CDR3 is TGTGCCACCGATGGGGGTAGCGGGAGTGTCACAGATACGCAGTATTTT. Based on the CDR3 plus reference TRBV19 and TRBJ2-3, the full variable domain is DGGITQSPKYLFRKEGQNVTLSCEQNLNHDAMYWYRQDPGQGLRLIYYSQIVNDFQKGDIAEGYSVSREKKESFPLTVTSAQKNPTAFYLCATDGGSGSVTDTQYFGPGTRLTVL.

The chain is built from TRBV10-1 and TRBJ2-7; TRBD2 matches at 12 bases. Germline CDR1 and CDR2: WNHNN and SYGVQD (reference sequence). The CDR3 loop spans 16 amino acids. The V segment lost 3 bases and the J segment 5 bases; nucleotides outside the gene matches: 8. CDR3 nucleotides: TGCGCCAGCAGTGACTCTAGCGGGAGGGCCATCCACGAGCAGTACTTC. It translates to CASSDSSGRAIHEQYF.

The chain is built from TRBV4-1 and TRBJ2-7; 15 positions agree with TRBD2. The CDR3 loop spans 17 amino acids. Looked up from germline, CDR1 is MGHRA and CDR2 is YSYEKL. V lost 9 bases and J lost 1; bases outside the gene matches: 10. The CDR3 DNA is TGCGCCAGTTCGCCGGGACTAGCGGGAGGTCGATCCTACGAGCAGTACTTC. Encoded protein: CASSPGLAGGRSYEQYF.

The V call is TRBV14, the J call TRBJ1-2; 9 bases line up with TRBD1. J was trimmed by 8 bases and V by 6 bases; bases with no gene match: 16. There are 16 residues in the CDR3. The germline gives CDR1 SGHDN, CDR2 FVKESK. The CDR3 here is CASSKAPGQGNFGYTF. For the CDR3, the DNA is TGTGCCAGCAGTAAAGCACCGGGACAGGGCAACTTCGGCTACACCTTC.

V and J are TRBV5-4 and TRBJ2-4, with a weak D call TRBD1 (7 bases). Germline CDR1 SGHNT, CDR2 YYREEE (reference sequence). CDR3 length: 16 amino acids. V dropped 4 bases and J dropped 6 bases, with 20 bases sitting between them. The CDR3 coding sequence is TGTGCCAGCAGCCGGGCAGGGGGGACCCGAAGAAACATTCAGTACTTC. It codes for CASSRAGGTRRNIQYF.

The J gene is TRBJ2-7, the V gene TRBV7-2; D might be TRBD1 (6 bases). The germline gives CDR1 SGHTA, CDR2 FQGNSA. V was shortened by 1 base and J by 3 bases, with 22 bases between the two germline ends. This CDR3 is built from 18 residues. CDR3 coding DNA: TGTGCCAGCAGCTTAGTCATGAGGTTCGGGACAAATCTCTACGAGCAGTACTTC. It codes for CASSLVMRFGTNLYEQYF.

V gene TRBV7-3 combines with J gene TRBJ1-5; D remains unclear. Trimming left V 2 bases short and J 4 bases short, with 6 bases between. Germline CDR1 SGHTA, CDR2 FQGTGA. This CDR3 is 13 amino acids long. As DNA, the CDR3 is TGTGCCAGCAGCTTAGAACGGAATCAGCCCCAGCATTTT. Translation: CASSLERNQPQHF.

Comment on this clone: At one end, the junction sequence differs from germline, possibly due to a read error. The rearrangement joins TRBV7-9 to TRBJ1-2; a weak D match, TRBD1 (5 bases). CDR3 length: 16 amino acids. Germline CDR1 reads SEHNR; CDR2 reads FQNEAQ (reference sequence). The DNA for the CDR3 is TGTGCCAGCAGCTTAGCGCTCCGGGGCCCCTTCTCTGTCGGGTCCTTC. It encodes CASSLALRGPFSVGSF.

The chain uses TRBV7-9 and TRBJ1-3; no clear D. The CDR3 totals 13 residues. CDR1 SEHNR and CDR2 FQNEAQ come from the germline V gene (reference sequence). Trimming cost V 4 bases and J 1 base, with 5 bases left between them. The CDR3: CASSWQSGNTIYF. The DNA for the CDR3 is TGTGCCAGCAGCTGGCAATCTGGAAACACCATATATTTT. Supplemented by reference TRBV7-9 and TRBJ1-3, the full variable domain reads DTGVSQNPRHKITKRGQNVTFRCDPISEHNRLYWYRQTLGQGPEFLTYFQNEAQLEKSRLLSDRFSAERPKGSFSTLEIQRTEQGDSAMYLCASSWQSGNTIYFGEGSWLTVV.

V usage is TRBV30 and J usage is TRBJ1-6; D not resolved. The germline gives CDR1 GTSNPN, CDR2 SVGIG (reference sequence). The V end was cut by 8 bases, the J end by 0 bases, with 11 bases between. The CDR3 spans 14 residues. The CDR3 spells CAGGWASYNSPLHF. The CDR3 DNA reads TGTGCCGGCGGGTGGGCCTCCTATAATTCACCCCTCCACTTT.

This chain connects TRBV4-2 to TRBJ1-4; the D gene is possibly TRBD1 (5 bases). With 2 bases removed from V and 0 bases from J, the gap between germline ends came to 13 bases. The germline gives CDR1 LGHNA, CDR2 YNFKEQ. The CDR3 is 17 residues long. The CDR3 DNA reads as TGTGCCAGCAGCCAAAAGCTCCCAGGGTCAACTAATGAAAAACTGTTTTTT. This encodes CASSQKLPGSTNEKLFF.

The chain has TRBV19 and TRBJ2-2, with D perhaps TRBD2 (5 bases). V lost 7 bases to trimming and J lost 0 bases, with 12 bases between them. Germline V gene data show CDR1 as LNHDA and CDR2 as SQIVND (reference sequence). The CDR3 spans 15 residues. The CDR3 coding sequence is TGTGCCAGTACTCTCAGAGCGGCGAACACCGGGGAGCTGTTTTTT. This gives the protein CASTLRAANTGELFF.

The chain links TRBV2 to TRBJ1-2; 9 bases are shared with TRBD1. V gave up 5 bases and J gave up 2 bases; unmatched junction bases: 6. The germline gives CDR1 SNHLY, CDR2 FYNNEI. This CDR3 has 15 amino acids. The CDR3 loop is CASSRDREANYGYTF. The DNA of the CDR3 is TGTGCCAGCAGTCGGGACAGGGAGGCGAACTATGGCTACACCTTC.

The rearrangement uses TRBV5-6 and TRBJ1-5, with D tentatively TRBD1 (6 bases). Per germline, CDR1 SGHDT and CDR2 YYEEEE. V was pared by 4 bases and J by 0 bases, with 11 bases between. The CDR3 runs 15 residues. CDR3 coding DNA: TGTGCCAGCAGCCCAGGACAGAATAGCAATCAGCCCCAGCATTTT. Translation gives CASSPGQNSNQPQHF.

In its sample, this clone was seen once. The CDR3 coding sequence is TGCAGCGTGGAACAGGGGGCAAGGAGTGGCTACACCTTC. This translates into CSVEQGARSGYTF. The V call is TRBV29-1, the J call TRBJ1-2; TRBD1 matches at 9 bases. V was clipped by 6 bases and J by 7 bases; unmatched bases: 9. The germline V gene encodes CDR1 SQVTM and CDR2 ANQGSEA. CDR3 length: 13 residues.

The CDR3: CASSLTRQGDYEQYF. CDR3 sequence (DNA): TGTGCCAGCAGCTTAACGCGCCAGGGGGATTACGAGCAGTACTTC. The V and J genes are TRBV11-1 and TRBJ2-7, with 7 bases matching TRBD1. The V gene end was trimmed by 2 bases and the J gene end by 4 bases; junction bases not matched to a gene: 8. Germline V gives CDR1 SGHAT, CDR2 FQDESV (reference sequence). The CDR3 covers 15 residues.

Only one count was recorded for this clone. V and J are TRBV10-3 and TRBJ2-1; 10 bases fit TRBD2. This CDR3 spans 15 amino acids. Germline V gene sequence: CDR1 ENHRY, CDR2 SYGVKD. Unmatched junction bases numbered 0, after V lost 1 base and J lost 3 bases. CDR3 coding DNA: TGTGCCATCAGTGAGTTAGCGGGAGGCTACAATGAGCAGTTCTTC. Residues: CAISELAGGYNEQFF.

V is TRBV7-2 and J is TRBJ2-3; D possibly matches TRBD1 or TRBD2 (5 bases each). Germline CDR1 is SGHTA and CDR2 is FQGNSA. The CDR3 consists of 16 residues. Trimming cost V 3 bases and J 2 bases, with 15 bases left between them. The CDR3 region is CASSFPGRIVTDTQYF. The CDR3 bases are TGTGCCAGCAGCTTCCCGGGACGGATAGTCACAGATACGCAGTATTTT.

This rearrangement joins TRBV6-1 to TRBJ2-6, with D hard to call. This CDR3 is built from 15 residues. Germline V gene lookup returns CDR1 MNHNS and CDR2 SASEGT. The V and J ends lost 6 bases and 3 bases respectively, with 12 bases between them. CDR3 bases: TGTGCCAGCAGCGCCGTAAGGGTTGGGGCCAACGTCCTGACTTTC. Protein sequence: CASSAVRVGANVLTF.